This section outlines one TCR beta chain sequence together with its context. V gave up 7 bases and J gave up 3 bases, with 13 bases separating them. Germline CDR1 and CDR2: SQVTM and ANQGSEA. The CDR3 is made up of 13 amino acids. Assay used: immunoSEQ multiplex PCR; TCRdb lists only in-frame clones, some missing. Among about 2.5 million clones listed, around 90% were seen once. These data are taken from a study of shared clonotypes between healthy human individuals. The sequencing input was naive CD4+ T cells from PBMCs. The subset: CD45RA+ positively selected. The chain employs TRBV29-1 and TRBJ2-4; a weak D match, TRBD1 (6 bases). The receptor comes from a man in his late teens or twenties in good health. Some clones in this sample may be carry-over from other donors' samples. The CDR3 sequence: CSAADSYKNIQYF. CDR3 bases: TGCAGCGCCGCGGACAGTTACAAAAACATTCAGTACTTC.